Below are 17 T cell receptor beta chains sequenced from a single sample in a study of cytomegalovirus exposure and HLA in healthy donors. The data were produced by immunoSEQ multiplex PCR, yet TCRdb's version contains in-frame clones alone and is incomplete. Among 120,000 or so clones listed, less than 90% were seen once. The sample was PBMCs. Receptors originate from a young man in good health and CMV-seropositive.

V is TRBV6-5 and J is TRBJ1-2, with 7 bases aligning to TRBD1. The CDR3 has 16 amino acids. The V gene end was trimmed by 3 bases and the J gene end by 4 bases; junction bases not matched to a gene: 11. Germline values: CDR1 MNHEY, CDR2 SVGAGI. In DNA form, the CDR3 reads TGTGCCAGCAGTTATACGGGTAGGGGGCGCGGCTATGGCTACACCTTC. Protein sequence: CASSYTGRGRGYGYTF.

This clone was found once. As DNA, the CDR3 is TGCGCCAGCAGCTTGGGTTGGGGGGAGATGAACACTGAAGCTTTCTTT. Protein: CASSLGWGEMNTEAFF. The V and J genes are TRBV5-1 and TRBJ1-1; D possibly corresponds to TRBD1 (5 bases). There are 16 residues in the CDR3. Trimming cost V 0 bases and J 0 bases, with 12 bases left between them. The germline V gene encodes CDR1 SGHRS and CDR2 YFSETQ.

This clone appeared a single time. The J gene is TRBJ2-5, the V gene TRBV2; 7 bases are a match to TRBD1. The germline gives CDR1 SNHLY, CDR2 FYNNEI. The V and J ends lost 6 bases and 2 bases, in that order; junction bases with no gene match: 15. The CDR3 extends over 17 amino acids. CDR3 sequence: CASSSTGFSEGQETQYF. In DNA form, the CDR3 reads TGTGCCAGCAGCTCGACAGGGTTTTCTGAGGGGCAAGAGACCCAGTACTTC.

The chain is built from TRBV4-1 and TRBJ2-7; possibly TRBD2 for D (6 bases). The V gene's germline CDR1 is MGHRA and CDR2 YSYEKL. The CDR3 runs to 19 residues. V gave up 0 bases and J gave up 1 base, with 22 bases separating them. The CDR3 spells CASSQDGPPPGDRSYEQYF. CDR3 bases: TGCGCCAGCAGCCAAGATGGCCCCCCCCCGGGGGATAGGTCCTACGAGCAGTACTTC.

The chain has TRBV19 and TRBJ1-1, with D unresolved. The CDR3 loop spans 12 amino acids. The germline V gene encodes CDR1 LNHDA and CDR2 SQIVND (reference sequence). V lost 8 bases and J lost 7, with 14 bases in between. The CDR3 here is CASGLNHFEAFF. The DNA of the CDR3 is TGTGCCAGTGGGCTGAATCATTTTGAAGCTTTCTTT.

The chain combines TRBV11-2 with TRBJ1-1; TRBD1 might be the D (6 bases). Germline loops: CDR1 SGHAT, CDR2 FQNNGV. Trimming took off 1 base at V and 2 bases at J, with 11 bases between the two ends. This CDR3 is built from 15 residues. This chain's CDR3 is CASSLGGHLNTEAFF. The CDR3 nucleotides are TGTGCCAGCAGCTTAGGGGGACATCTCAACACTGAAGCTTTCTTT.

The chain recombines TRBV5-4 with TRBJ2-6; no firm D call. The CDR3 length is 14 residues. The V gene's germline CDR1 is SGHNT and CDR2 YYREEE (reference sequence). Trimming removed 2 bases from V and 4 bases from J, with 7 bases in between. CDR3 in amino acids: CASSLLSGANVLTF. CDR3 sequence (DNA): TGTGCCAGCAGCTTACTATCCGGGGCCAACGTCCTGACTTTC.

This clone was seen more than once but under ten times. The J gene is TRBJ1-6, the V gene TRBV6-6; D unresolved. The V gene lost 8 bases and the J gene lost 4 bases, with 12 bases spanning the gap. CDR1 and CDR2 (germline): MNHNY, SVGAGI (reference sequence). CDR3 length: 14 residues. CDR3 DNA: TGTGCCAGCTCGGAGAGAGGGTATAATTCACCCCTCCACTTT. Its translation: CASSERGYNSPLHF.

DNA of the CDR3: TGCGCCAGCAGCCGGGAAGGGTACGAGCAGTACTTC. Translating gives CASSREGYEQYF. The chain uses TRBV5-1 and TRBJ2-7, with a tentative D call TRBD2 (5 bases). The CDR3 has 12 amino acids. Germline CDR1 reads SGHRS; CDR2 reads YFSETQ. V gave up 4 bases and J gave up 4 bases, with 9 bases separating them.

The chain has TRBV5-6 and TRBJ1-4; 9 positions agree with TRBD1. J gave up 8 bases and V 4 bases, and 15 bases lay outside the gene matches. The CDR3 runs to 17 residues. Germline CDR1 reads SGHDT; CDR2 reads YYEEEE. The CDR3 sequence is CASSAGTGYLKKEKLFF. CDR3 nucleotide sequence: TGTGCCAGCAGCGCCGGGACAGGGTATTTGAAGAAAGAAAAACTGTTTTTT. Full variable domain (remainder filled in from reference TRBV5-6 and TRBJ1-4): DAGVTQSPTHLIKTRGQQVTLRCSPKSGHDTVSWYQQALGQGPQFIFQYYEEEERQRGNFPDRFSGHQFPNYSSELNVNALLLGDSALYLCASSAGTGYLKKEKLFFGSGTQLSVL.

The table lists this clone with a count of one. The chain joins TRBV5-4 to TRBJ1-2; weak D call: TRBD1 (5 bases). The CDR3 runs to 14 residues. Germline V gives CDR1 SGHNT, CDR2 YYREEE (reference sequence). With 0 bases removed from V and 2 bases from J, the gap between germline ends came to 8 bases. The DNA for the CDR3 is TGTGCCAGCAGCTTGGAGGCAGGGAACTATGGCTACACCTTC. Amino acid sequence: CASSLEAGNYGYTF.

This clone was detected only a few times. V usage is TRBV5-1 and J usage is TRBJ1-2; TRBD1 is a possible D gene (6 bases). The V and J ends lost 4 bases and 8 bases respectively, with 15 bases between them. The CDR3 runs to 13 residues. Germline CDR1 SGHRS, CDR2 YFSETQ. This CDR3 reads CASSPDTGTGYTF. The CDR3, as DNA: TGCGCCAGCAGCCCGGATACAGGGACAGGCTACACCTTC.

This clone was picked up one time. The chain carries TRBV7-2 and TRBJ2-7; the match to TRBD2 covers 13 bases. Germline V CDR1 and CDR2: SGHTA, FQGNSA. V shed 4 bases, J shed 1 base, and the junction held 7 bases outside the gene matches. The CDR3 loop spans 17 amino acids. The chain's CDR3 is CASSSRTSGGNSYEQYF. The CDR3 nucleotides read TGTGCCAGCAGCTCCAGGACTAGCGGGGGTAATTCCTACGAGCAGTACTTC.

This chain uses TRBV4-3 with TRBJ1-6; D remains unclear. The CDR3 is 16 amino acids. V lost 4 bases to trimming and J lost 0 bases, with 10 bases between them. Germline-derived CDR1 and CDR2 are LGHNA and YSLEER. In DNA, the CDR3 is TGCGCCAGCAGCCTGGGAGGGAGCTCCTATAATTCACCCCTCCACTTT. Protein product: CASSLGGSSYNSPLHF.

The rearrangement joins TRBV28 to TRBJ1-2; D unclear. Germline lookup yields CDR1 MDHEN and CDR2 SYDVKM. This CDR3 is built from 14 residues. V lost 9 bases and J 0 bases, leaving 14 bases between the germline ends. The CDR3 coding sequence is TGTGCCAGTGTCCGTGATCTAACTAACTATGGCTACACCTTC. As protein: CASVRDLTNYGYTF.

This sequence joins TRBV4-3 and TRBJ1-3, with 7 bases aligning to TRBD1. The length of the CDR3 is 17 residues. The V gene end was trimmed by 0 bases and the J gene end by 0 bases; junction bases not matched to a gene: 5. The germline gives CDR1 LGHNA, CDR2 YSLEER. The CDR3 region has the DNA TGCGCCAGCAGCCAAGAAGTACACAGGGGCTCTGGAAACACCATATATTTT. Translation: CASSQEVHRGSGNTIYF.

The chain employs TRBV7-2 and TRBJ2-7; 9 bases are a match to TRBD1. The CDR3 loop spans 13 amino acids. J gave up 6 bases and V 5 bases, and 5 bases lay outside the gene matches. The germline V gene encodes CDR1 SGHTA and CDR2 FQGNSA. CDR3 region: CASSPGQGTEQYF. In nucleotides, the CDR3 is TGTGCCAGCAGCCCGGGACAGGGTACCGAGCAGTACTTC.